The next 26 T cell receptor beta chains were all read from a single sample in a study of long-term antiretroviral therapy in people with HIV. At survey level, the immunoSEQ assay was run in its v3.0 version. Assay: immunoSEQ multiplex PCR; the TCRdb copy retains only in-frame clones and omits some. The sample has 25,000 to 30,000 clones, around 84% seen once. Sequencing used unsorted PBMCs, obtained 0.4 years after starting antiretroviral therapy. The receptors stem from a man between 18 and 29 years old with HIV.

Only one count was recorded for this clone. The rearrangement uses TRBV28 and TRBJ1-5; D unclear. Trimming took 5 bases from V and 5 from J, leaving 10 bases between them. The CDR3 runs to 13 residues. The germline V gene encodes CDR1 MDHEN and CDR2 SYDVKM. The CDR3 spells CASSPTGYQPQHF. CDR3 DNA: TGTGCCAGCAGTCCTACGGGGTATCAGCCCCAGCATTTT.

This clone came up a few times. The chain uses TRBV19 and TRBJ2-1; D is possibly TRBD1 (6 bases). V was shortened by 5 bases and J by 2 bases, with 13 bases between the two germline ends. The CDR3 is 15 residues long. In germline, CDR1 is LNHDA, CDR2 SQIVND (reference sequence). The CDR3 spells CASSLGAGPYNEQFF. The DNA for the CDR3 is TGTGCCAGTAGTTTGGGGGCAGGGCCCTACAATGAGCAGTTCTTC.

V gene TRBV5-5 combines with J gene TRBJ1-1; the D is unclear. This CDR3 contains 15 residues. Germline CDR1 SGHKS, CDR2 YYEKEE (reference sequence). The V end was cut by 4 bases, the J end by 0 bases, with 13 bases between. The CDR3 loop reads CASSLGSSMNTEAFF. The DNA of the CDR3 is TGTGCCAGCAGCCTAGGTTCGAGTATGAACACTGAAGCTTTCTTT.

The rearrangement uses TRBV28 and TRBJ2-2; TRBD2 matches at 12 bases. The germline gives CDR1 MDHEN, CDR2 SYDVKM. The CDR3 is 16 residues long. Trimming took 3 bases from V and 7 from J; bases not matched to a gene: 6. CDR3 coding DNA: TGTGCCAGCAGTTTGACTAGCGGGAGAGAGGACGGGGAGCTGTTTTTT. Its protein is CASSLTSGREDGELFF.

The chain employs TRBV27 and TRBJ2-7; 8 nucleotides agree with TRBD1. The CDR3 covers 15 residues. Germline CDR1 is MNHEY and CDR2 is SMNVEV (reference sequence). Losses at the gene ends were 6 bases for V and 2 bases for J; bases not matched to a gene: 9. The chain's CDR3 is CASRPTGTGAYEQYF. As DNA, the CDR3 is TGTGCCAGCAGACCAACCGGGACAGGTGCCTACGAGCAGTACTTC.

This clone appeared a few times. The chain employs TRBV4-1 and TRBJ1-2; D ambiguous. The CDR3 runs to 13 residues. With 1 base removed from V and 1 base from J, the gap between germline ends came to 4 bases. Germline CDR1 is MGHRA and CDR2 is YSYEKL. In nucleotides, the CDR3 is TGCGCCAGCAGCCAAGGGGTTAACTATGGCTACACCTTC. Residues: CASSQGVNYGYTF.

This clone was counted only a few times. The chain carries TRBV7-3 and TRBJ1-1; 7 bases line up with TRBD1. This CDR3 spans 15 amino acids. Looked up from germline, CDR1 is SGHTA and CDR2 is FQGTGA. J gave up 1 base and V 1 base, and 3 bases lay outside the gene matches. The CDR3 DNA sequence: TGTGCCAGCAGCTTAATCGCAGGGGGGAACACTGAAGCTTTCTTT. Protein product: CASSLIAGGNTEAFF.

This sequence joins TRBV5-1 and TRBJ2-1, with D possibly being TRBD2 (6 bases). The CDR3 has 15 amino acids. Germline CDR1 is SGHRS and CDR2 is YFSETQ. V was clipped by 4 bases and J by 4 bases, with 15 bases between them. The CDR3, as DNA: TGCGCCAGCAGCGCTGGGGACTCCCTTTACAATGAGCAGTTCTTC. Translated, it gives CASSAGDSLYNEQFF.

V and J are TRBV7-9 and TRBJ1-2; D might be TRBD1 (6 bases). The germline V and J ends were trimmed by 4 bases and 8 bases, with 20 bases remaining between them. Germline loops: CDR1 SEHNR, CDR2 FQNEAQ (reference sequence). CDR3 length equals 15 residues. CDR3 amino acids: CASSSYTSGDQGYTF. The DNA for the CDR3 is TGTGCCAGCAGCTCTTATACCTCAGGGGACCAGGGCTACACCTTC. The variable domain in full, completed from reference TRBV7-9 and TRBJ1-2, reads DTGVSQNPRHKITKRGQNVTFRCDPISEHNRLYWYRQTLGQGPEFLTYFQNEAQLEKSRLLSDRFSAERPKGSFSTLEIQRTEQGDSAMYLCASSSYTSGDQGYTFGSGTRLTVV.

The chain joins TRBV5-4 to TRBJ2-7; 8 bases match TRBD2. Germline V gene data show CDR1 as SGHNT and CDR2 as YYREEE (reference sequence). The trim removed 2 bases at V and 2 bases at J, leaving 12 bases unmatched. The length of the CDR3 is 17 residues. The CDR3 spells CASSFKGVAGQAYEQYF. Written as DNA, the CDR3 is TGTGCCAGCAGCTTTAAGGGGGTAGCGGGGCAAGCCTACGAGCAGTACTTC.

The table lists this clone with a count of one. CDR3 region: CASSLVRQGDEQYF. For the CDR3, the DNA is TGTGCCAGCAGTTTGGTCAGACAGGGGGACGAGCAGTACTTC. The rearrangement uses TRBV28 and TRBJ2-7; 9 bases match TRBD1. J gave up 5 bases and V 3 bases, and 5 bases lay outside the gene matches. Germline loops: CDR1 MDHEN, CDR2 SYDVKM. The CDR3 is made up of 14 amino acids. Full variable domain (outside the CDR3, taken from reference TRBV28 and TRBJ2-7): DVKVTQSSRYLVKRTGEKVFLECVQDMDHENMFWYRQDPGLGLRLIYFSYDVKMKEKGDIPEGYSVSREKKERFSLILESASTNQTSMYLCASSLVRQGDEQYFGPGTRLTVT.

The chain links TRBV20-1 to TRBJ1-2, with no clear D. CDR3 length equals 11 residues. V was cut by 5 bases and J by 0 bases, with 4 bases left in between. The germline V gene encodes CDR1 DFQATT and CDR2 SNEGSKA (reference sequence). Written as DNA, the CDR3 is TGCAGTGCTCAGACTAACTATGGCTACACCTTC. Translating it yields CSAQTNYGYTF.

The V gene is TRBV19, the J gene TRBJ1-4; D may be TRBD1 (5 bases). V was pared by 5 bases and J by 3 bases, with 13 bases between. CDR1 is LNHDA, CDR2 SQIVND, per germline (reference sequence). This CDR3 comprises 15 residues. The CDR3 spells CASSGRTSPNEKLFF. The DNA for the CDR3 is TGTGCCAGTAGTGGACGGACAAGCCCTAATGAAAAACTGTTTTTT.

The chain carries TRBV14 and TRBJ2-2; D might be TRBD1 (6 bases). CDR1 is SGHDN and CDR2 is FVKESK in the germline V gene. V was trimmed by 0 bases and J by 6 bases, leaving 17 bases between them. The CDR3 length is 17 residues. The CDR3 coding sequence is TGTGCCAGCAGCCAAGATCAGGGGCGCGCTCGGGCCGGGGAGCTGTTTTTT. Amino acid sequence: CASSQDQGRARAGELFF.

The rearrangement uses TRBV11-2 and TRBJ2-7, with D possibly called TRBD1 or TRBD2 (6 bases each). V lost 1 base, J lost 3 bases, and 16 bases lay in between. The CDR3 spans 16 residues. From germline, CDR1 is SGHAT and CDR2 FQNNGV. In DNA form, the CDR3 reads TGTGCCAGCAGCTTAGGTCTTCAAGGGGGGTACTACGAGCAGTACTTC. It yields the protein CASSLGLQGGYYEQYF.

The chain couples TRBV18 to TRBJ1-2; the D gene is possibly TRBD1 (5 bases). V lost 4 bases to trimming and J lost 4 bases, with 13 bases between them. The CDR3 runs to 14 residues. The V gene's germline CDR1 is KGHSH and CDR2 LQKENI. CDR3 residues: CASSLGEGPYGYTF. In DNA form, the CDR3 reads TGTGCCAGCTCACTGGGAGAGGGGCCCTATGGCTACACCTTC.

The chain recombines TRBV13 with TRBJ2-5; 13 nucleotides match TRBD2. Trimming at V came to 6 bases and at J to 5 bases, leaving 6 bases not matched to a gene. The CDR3 loop spans 15 amino acids. Germline CDR1 reads PRHDT; CDR2 reads FYEKMQ (reference sequence). CDR3 nucleotide sequence: TGTGCCAGCAGTACTAGCGGGAGGGCCTTTGAGACCCAGTACTTC. Translating gives CASSTSGRAFETQYF. The whole variable domain, remainder taken from reference TRBV13 and TRBJ2-5, is AAGVIQSPRHLIKEKRETATLKCYPIPRHDTVYWYQQGPGQDPQFLISFYEKMQSDKGSIPDRFSAQQFSDYHSELNMSSLELGDSALYFCASSTSGRAFETQYFGPGTRLLVL.

This chain connects TRBV18 to TRBJ1-2; D remains ambiguous. Germline V CDR1 and CDR2: KGHSH, LQKENI. Deletions cut 2 bases from V and 4 bases from J, with 11 bases between. The CDR3 is 14 amino acids. The CDR3 loop is CASSPREGSYGYTF. The CDR3 DNA sequence: TGTGCCAGCTCACCAAGGGAGGGTAGCTATGGCTACACCTTC.

The chain combines TRBV10-3 with TRBJ2-7; D call uncertain. The CDR3 sequence is 14 residues long. Germline loops: CDR1 ENHRY, CDR2 SYGVKD. Trimming took 3 bases from V and 3 from J, leaving 12 bases between them. This CDR3 reads CAISEGQEIYEQYF. CDR3 in DNA: TGTGCCATCAGTGAAGGCCAGGAGATCTACGAGCAGTACTTC.

This clone is a singleton in its sample. V usage is TRBV29-1 and J usage is TRBJ2-2; D uncertain. Trimming cost V 7 bases and J 3 bases, with 12 bases left between them. The germline CDR1 and CDR2 sequences are SQVTM and ANQGSEA. CDR3 size: 13 residues. CDR3 sequence: CSGRTGDTGELFF. The CDR3 bases are TGCAGCGGAAGAACTGGGGACACCGGGGAGCTGTTTTTT.

The rearrangement links TRBV27 to TRBJ1-5, with D possibly being TRBD1 (6 bases). Trimming stripped 5 bases from V and 2 bases from J, with 13 bases between. The CDR3 consists of 15 residues. Germline CDR1 MNHEY, CDR2 SMNVEV (reference sequence). The CDR3 loop reads CASSPQGLGNQPQHF. The CDR3, as DNA: TGTGCCAGCAGTCCCCAGGGGCTGGGCAATCAGCCCCAGCATTTT.

This chain links TRBV7-9 with TRBJ2-2; 10 bases map to TRBD2. Trimming cost V 1 base and J 0 bases; bases outside gene matches: 8. Germline lookup yields CDR1 SEHNR and CDR2 FQNEAQ (reference sequence). CDR3 length: 19 residues. CDR3 protein: CASSLGRWLAGANTGELFF. The CDR3 region has the DNA TGTGCCAGCAGCTTAGGGAGGTGGCTAGCGGGAGCGAACACCGGGGAGCTGTTTTTT.

CDR3 protein: CSVERDRPLNTEAFF. The CDR3 DNA reads TGCAGCGTTGAGCGGGACAGACCCTTGAACACTGAAGCTTTCTTT. The gene calls are TRBV29-1 and TRBJ1-1; 7 bases agree with TRBD1. The ends lost 3 bases at V and 0 bases at J; junction bases unmatched: 7. CDR3 length: 15 residues. The germline V gene has CDR1 SQVTM and CDR2 ANQGSEA.

V and J are TRBV28 and TRBJ2-3; TRBD2 might be the D (5 bases). V lost 4 bases, J lost 10 bases, and 15 bases lay in between. The V gene's germline CDR1 is MDHEN and CDR2 SYDVKM. CDR3 length equals 13 residues. Written as DNA, the CDR3 is TGTGCCAGCAGTTACTTACACCTACTAGCGCAGTATTTT. This gives the protein CASSYLHLLAQYF.

The chain employs TRBV6-5 and TRBJ1-4; no reliable D call. The V gene's germline CDR1 is MNHEY and CDR2 SVGAGI. This CDR3 has 14 amino acids. Deletions cut 0 bases from V and 8 bases from J, with 10 bases between. The CDR3 protein is CASSYSAADEKLFF. The CDR3 DNA follows: TGTGCCAGCAGTTACTCGGCGGCGGACGAAAAACTGTTTTTT.

The V and J genes are TRBV9 and TRBJ1-1; D gene ambiguous. V gave up 0 bases and J gave up 2 bases, with 11 bases separating them. This CDR3 contains 15 residues. Germline loops: CDR1 SGDLS, CDR2 YYNGEE. The CDR3 spells CASSVGPRRNTEAFF. CDR3 DNA sequence: TGTGCCAGCAGCGTAGGTCCCAGGAGAAACACTGAAGCTTTCTTT.